This entry is about one T cell receptor beta chain. Antigen specificity is unknown. These data belong to a study of cytomegalovirus exposure and HLA in healthy donors. The junction had 5 bases not matched to a gene; V was cut back by 2 bases and J by 4 bases. This CDR3 is built from 15 residues. Germline CDR1 reads MNHNS; CDR2 reads SASEGT. The donors formed part of the approximately 120-subject validation cohort, distinct from the roughly 730-subject first cohort. Measured with immunoSEQ multiplex PCR; TCRdb has only the in-frame clones, and not every one. The data hold around 300,000 clones, with roughly 90% observed a single time. Whole-study results and caveats: Generally TCR sequences proved uncommon, though certain public TCRs appeared in numerous donors.

Sequencing input: PBMCs. The V and J genes are TRBV6-1 and TRBJ2-1, with 7 bases fitting TRBD2. The receptor was isolated from a woman younger than 30 in good health and CMV-seronegative. The CDR3 spells CASSERSGNYNEQFF. The CDR3 bases are TGTGCCAGCAGTGAAAGGAGCGGGAATTACAATGAGCAGTTCTTC.